The clone carrying this T cell receptor beta chain was detected only once. This record comes from a study of blood T cell repertoires in COVID-19. There are 14 residues in the CDR3. Trimming removed 3 bases from V and 0 bases from J, with 11 bases in between. Per the germline V gene, CDR1 is DFQATT and CDR2 is SNEGSKA (reference sequence). The Seattle patients, enrolled during active infection, were followed longitudinally. In the original workflow: Estimates of nucleated cell counts were drawn from the amplification of reference gene primers. Clones were sequenced by immunoSEQ multiplex PCR, and TCRdb holds only the in-frame ones, with some missing. D and trimming were read from the DNA, whereas the V and J calls and clone size are those reported in that table. The sample lists 55,000 to 75,000 clones; around 82% were seen once.

The genes are TRBV20-1 and TRBJ1-1; possible D gene TRBD1, 6 bases. The sequencing input was peripheral blood. The sequence was obtained from a man older than 75 with COVID-19, enrolled during active disease. The CDR3 sequence is CSASDTGLNTEAFF. CDR3 coding DNA: TGCAGTGCTAGTGATACAGGGTTGAACACTGAAGCTTTCTTT.